This T cell receptor beta chain was profiled in a study of cytomegalovirus exposure and HLA in healthy donors. Findings and caveats of the study: Later analysis associated a missense DCLRE1C variant with TCR beta V- and J-gene trimming.

PCR used 60 Vbeta primers and 13 Jbeta primers. Profiling relied on immunoSEQ multiplex PCR, and the TCRdb table lists in-frame clones only, not all of them. The sample has around 160,000 clones, 60% to 80% seen once; the top ten hold roughly 7.6%. On this clone: Its antigen is unknown.

In germline, CDR1 is MDHEN, CDR2 SYDVKM. The CDR3 contains 14 residues. The junction had 8 bases not matched to a gene; V was cut back by 6 bases and J by 7 bases. Input material: PBMCs. The chain links TRBV28 to TRBJ2-7; 11 bases map to TRBD2. This TCR derives from a woman between 35 and 50 years old in good health and CMV-seropositive. CDR3 DNA sequence: TGTGCCAGCAGCGGGACTAGCGGAGCTTTTGAGCAGTACTTC. Translation gives CASSGTSGAFEQYF.